The clone carrying this TCR beta chain was counted many times. Its antigen is as yet unknown. Time point of the sample: blood at routine non-recurrence follow-up after resection. Whole RNA from tumor, nontumor lung or frozen PBMC was sequenced unsorted. Each molecule of TCR cDNA was tagged with one unique molecular identifier. TCRdb called the 5' RACE reads again in MiXCR, with one record for every CDR3 protein. Of about 120,000 distinct CDR3 sequences listed, about 12% are singletons. The sample comes from a study of spatial heterogeneity in lung cancer. Study context: Sequencing was performed on follow-up PBMC samples when available, collected at a median of approximately two years after resection. The study, taken as a whole, reports: TCRs found ubiquitously expanded in tumor appeared in blood more at resection than at follow-up.

This clonotype originated in a male donor with early-stage non-small cell lung cancer. The material sequenced was PBMCs, taken at follow-up.

In DNA, the CDR3 is TGTGCCAGCAGTTTTACCGGGGGAGGCTACACCTTC. Protein: CASSFTGGGYTF. The chain has TRBV27 and TRBJ1-2; tentative D call: TRBD1 (5 bases). The CDR3 sequence is 12 residues long. V lost 3 bases to trimming and J lost 8 bases, with 10 bases between them. The germline CDR1 and CDR2 sequences are MNHEY and SMNVEV (reference sequence).